These T cell receptor beta chains were read from a single sample in a study of cytomegalovirus exposure and HLA in healthy donors. TCRdb's copy holds only in-frame clones and misses some; the assay was immunoSEQ multiplex PCR. The sample lists 150,000 or so clones; 60% to 85% were seen once. Specimen: PBMCs. Source of these receptors: a woman aged 40 to 50 in good health and CMV-seronegative. The CDR3 runs from the conserved cysteine through the conserved F or W. The order of the fields is CDR3 DNA, CDR3 protein, D gene, clone size, V gene, J gene. D genes are given only for firm matches. Clone size is shown for a subset of rows, as once, few, many or a class of expanded clone.

CDR3 DNA: TGTGCCAGCAGTGAGGCTGACAGGGGCGAAGCTTTCTTT
CDR3 protein: CASSEADRGEAFF
D gene: TRBD1
clone size: -
V gene: TRBV6-1
J gene: TRBJ1-1

CDR3 DNA: TGTGCCAGCAGTTCCCCCCTCGGTTCCGGGGAAAAACTGTTTTTT
CDR3 protein: CASSSPLGSGEKLFF
D gene: -
clone size: -
V gene: TRBV28
J gene: TRBJ1-4

CDR3 DNA: TGTGCCAGCAGTTTTCCTCCGGGACAGGGGGTTAACACTGAAGCTTTCTTT
CDR3 protein: CASSFPPGQGVNTEAFF
D gene: TRBD1
clone size: once
V gene: TRBV5-4
J gene: TRBJ1-1

CDR3 DNA: TGTGCCAGCAGCTTAGCGACTCCTACGCAGTATTTT
CDR3 protein: CASSLATPTQYF
D gene: -
clone size: -
V gene: TRBV11-3
J gene: TRBJ2-3

CDR3 DNA: TGCAGCGTTTCTGACAGGGCGAACACTGAAGCTTTCTTT
CDR3 protein: CSVSDRANTEAFF
D gene: TRBD1
clone size: -
V gene: TRBV29-1
J gene: TRBJ1-1

CDR3 DNA: TGCGCCAGCAGCTTGGACGGGGACAGGGCAGATGAGCAGTTCTTC
CDR3 protein: CASSLDGDRADEQFF
D gene: TRBD1
clone size: -
V gene: TRBV5-1
J gene: TRBJ2-1

CDR3 DNA: TGTGCCTGGAGTTTAAGCGGATCTGGAAACACCATATATTTT
CDR3 protein: CAWSLSGSGNTIYF
D gene: -
clone size: -
V gene: TRBV30
J gene: TRBJ1-3

CDR3 DNA: TGTGCCACCAGCAGAGATATAGGGGGCAATGAGCAGTTCTTC
CDR3 protein: CATSRDIGGNEQFF
D gene: -
clone size: -
V gene: TRBV15
J gene: TRBJ2-1

CDR3 DNA: TGTGCCAGCAGCTTGGGGTCAATTGGGAGGGGGGATACGCAGTATTTT
CDR3 protein: CASSLGSIGRGDTQYF
D gene: -
clone size: once
V gene: TRBV11-2
J gene: TRBJ2-3

CDR3 DNA: TGTGCAAGTCGCTTAGTCCGATTAGGACAGGGGCGAGAGGAGCAGTACTTC
CDR3 protein: CASRLVRLGQGREEQYF
D gene: -
clone size: -
V gene: TRBV12-2
J gene: TRBJ2-7

CDR3 DNA: TGTGCCAGCAGTGACAGGCGAGCCACAGATACGCAGTATTTT
CDR3 protein: CASSDRRATDTQYF
D gene: -
clone size: -
V gene: TRBV6-1
J gene: TRBJ2-3

CDR3 DNA: TGTGCCAGCAGCCGTACCTACGAGCAGTACTTC
CDR3 protein: CASSRTYEQYF
D gene: -
clone size: -
V gene: TRBV7-9
J gene: TRBJ2-7

CDR3 DNA: TGTGCCAGCAGTTCGACAGCCTATGGCTACACCTTC
CDR3 protein: CASSSTAYGYTF
D gene: -
clone size: -
V gene: TRBV28
J gene: TRBJ1-2

CDR3 DNA: TGTGCCAGCAGTTTTCGGGGATTTCAGCCCCAGCATTTT
CDR3 protein: CASSFRGFQPQHF
D gene: -
clone size: -
V gene: TRBV28
J gene: TRBJ1-5

CDR3 DNA: TGTGCCAGCAGGCCGGGACTGCTACCCTACGAGCAGTACTTC
CDR3 protein: CASRPGLLPYEQYF
D gene: -
clone size: -
V gene: TRBV2
J gene: TRBJ2-7

CDR3 DNA: TGTGCCGGGCGACCAAGGGGCAGTGGATGCAATAACTTTCAGCCCCAGCATTTT
CDR3 protein: CAGRPRGSGCNNFQPQHF
D gene: -
clone size: -
V gene: TRBV2
J gene: TRBJ1-5

CDR3 DNA: TGTGCCAGCAGTGGGGACAGATATGGCTACACCTTC
CDR3 protein: CASSGDRYGYTF
D gene: TRBD1
clone size: -
V gene: TRBV6-1
J gene: TRBJ1-2

CDR3 DNA: TGCAGCGTTGAAGGACAGGGTGGAAAGACCCAGTACTTC
CDR3 protein: CSVEGQGGKTQYF
D gene: TRBD1
clone size: once
V gene: TRBV29-1
J gene: TRBJ2-5

CDR3 DNA: TGTGCCAGCAACCTCCCCTCGAGCAACTATGGCTACACCTTC
CDR3 protein: CASNLPSSNYGYTF
D gene: -
clone size: few
V gene: TRBV28
J gene: TRBJ1-2

CDR3 DNA: TGTGCCAGCAGTTACCGCAGGGGTTTAGGCACCGGGGAGCTGTTTTTT
CDR3 protein: CASSYRRGLGTGELFF
D gene: -
clone size: -
V gene: TRBV6-5
J gene: TRBJ2-2

CDR3 DNA: TGCGCCAGCAATATGGACAGGGAAAACTATGGCTACACCTTC
CDR3 protein: CASNMDRENYGYTF
D gene: TRBD1
clone size: -
V gene: TRBV4-1
J gene: TRBJ1-2

CDR3 DNA: TGCGCCAGCAACCCTTTGGGAGAGAACACTGAAGCTTTCTTT
CDR3 protein: CASNPLGENTEAFF
D gene: -
clone size: -
V gene: TRBV5-1
J gene: TRBJ1-1

CDR3 DNA: TGTGCCTGGAATGCGGGAGGGGGAGAGACCCAGTACTTC
CDR3 protein: CAWNAGGGETQYF
D gene: TRBD2
clone size: -
V gene: TRBV30
J gene: TRBJ2-5